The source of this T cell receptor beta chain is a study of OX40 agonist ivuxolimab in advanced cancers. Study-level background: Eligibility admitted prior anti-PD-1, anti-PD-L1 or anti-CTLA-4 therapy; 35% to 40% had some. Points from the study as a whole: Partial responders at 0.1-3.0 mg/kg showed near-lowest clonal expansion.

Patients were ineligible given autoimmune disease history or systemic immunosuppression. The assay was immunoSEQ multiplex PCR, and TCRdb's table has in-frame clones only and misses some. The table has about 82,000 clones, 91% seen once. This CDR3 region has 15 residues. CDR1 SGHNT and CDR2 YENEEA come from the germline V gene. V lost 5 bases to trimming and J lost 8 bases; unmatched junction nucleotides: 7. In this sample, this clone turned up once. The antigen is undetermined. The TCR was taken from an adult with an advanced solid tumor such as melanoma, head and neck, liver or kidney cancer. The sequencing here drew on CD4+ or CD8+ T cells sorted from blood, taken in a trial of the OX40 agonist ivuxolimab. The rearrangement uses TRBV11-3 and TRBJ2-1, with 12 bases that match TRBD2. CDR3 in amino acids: CASSLGGLAGYEQFF. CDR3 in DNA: TGTGCCAGCAGCCTGGGAGGACTAGCGGGATATGAGCAGTTCTTC.